The present TCR beta chain was sequenced within a study of sequential checkpoint blockade in melanoma. Treatment described: randomized to nivolumab then ipilimumab (arm A) or the reverse (arm B). The germline V gene encodes CDR1 SGHRS and CDR2 YFSETQ. The V gene lost 3 bases and the J gene lost 4 bases, with 21 bases spanning the gap. The CDR3 covers 17 residues. Here immunoSEQ multiplex PCR was the method, and the copy in TCRdb shows in-frame clones only, minus some. The sample holds about 9,100 clones, approximately 25% seen once. Sample: tumor tissue (inferred from file names), taken from a patient given nivolumab and ipilimumab in sequence. The chain uses TRBV5-1 and TRBJ2-3; maybe TRBD1 (7 bases). This TCR was recovered from a human donor with melanoma. CDR3 loop: CASSSYWVEGAPDTQYF. In DNA, the CDR3 is TGCGCCAGCAGCTCATATTGGGTGGAGGGGGCGCCAGATACGCAGTATTTT.